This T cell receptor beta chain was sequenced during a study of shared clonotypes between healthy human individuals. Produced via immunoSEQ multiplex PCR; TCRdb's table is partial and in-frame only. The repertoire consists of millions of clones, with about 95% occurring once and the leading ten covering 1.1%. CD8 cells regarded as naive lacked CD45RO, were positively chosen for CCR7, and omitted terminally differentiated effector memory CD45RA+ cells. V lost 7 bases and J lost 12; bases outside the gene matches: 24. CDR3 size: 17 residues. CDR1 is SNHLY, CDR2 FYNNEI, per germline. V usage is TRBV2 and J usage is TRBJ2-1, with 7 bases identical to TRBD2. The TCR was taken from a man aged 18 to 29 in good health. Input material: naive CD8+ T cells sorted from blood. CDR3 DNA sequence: TGTGCCAGCAAATGGAGCAGTCCCGGGACTAAGACTTTGGGGCAGTTCTTC. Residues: CASKWSSPGTKTLGQFF.